The clone carrying this TCR beta chain occurred many times. Its antigen is as yet unknown. Ophthalmopathy patients showed a Clinical Activity Score of at least 3, NOSPECS grade of at least 4 and duration under 3 months. This sample stems from a study of T cells in Graves' hyperthyroidism and ophthalmopathy. Study context: Peripheral blood sampling occurred at initial diagnosis, before any treatment. Findings and caveats of the study: Blood also contained most expanded thyroid clonotypes above 0.001.

The germline V gene has CDR1 SNHLY and CDR2 FYNNEI. This CDR3 is 13 amino acids long. The junction had 3 bases not matched to a gene; V was cut back by 6 bases and J by 3 bases. From RNA transcripts, TCR beta CDR3 regions were amplified. Carried out on the TCR CDR3, a first-round RT-PCR used the HTBI primer set. Each CDR3 protein is one row after TCRdb ran MiXCR on the multiplex PCR reads. The table has about 520,000 distinct CDR3 sequences, approximately 25% seen once. The gene calls are TRBV2 and TRBJ1-2, with TRBD1 identical over 8 bases. This receptor was taken from a young woman with Graves' ophthalmopathy. Sequenced material: blood. The CDR3 loop is CASRTGEDYGYTF. The CDR3 DNA reads TGTGCCAGCAGGACAGGGGAAGACTATGGCTACACCTTC.